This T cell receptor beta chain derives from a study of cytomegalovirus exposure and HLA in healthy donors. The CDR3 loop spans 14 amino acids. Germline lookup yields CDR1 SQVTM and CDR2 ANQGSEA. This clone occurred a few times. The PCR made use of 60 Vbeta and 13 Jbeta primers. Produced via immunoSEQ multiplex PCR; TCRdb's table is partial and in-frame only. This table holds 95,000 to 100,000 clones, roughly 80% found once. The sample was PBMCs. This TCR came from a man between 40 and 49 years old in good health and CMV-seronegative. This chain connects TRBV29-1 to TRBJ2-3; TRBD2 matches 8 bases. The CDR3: CTTTGGEIADTQYF. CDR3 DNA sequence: TGCACCACGACGGGGGGGGAGATCGCAGATACGCAGTATTTT.